This T cell receptor (beta chain) came from a study of CD8+ T cells in alopecia areata. Regarding the study as a whole: Lesional scalp exceeded normal scalp in clonality, especially in alopecia totalis/universalis. On tofacitinib, scalp and blood still held many of the expanded lesional clones.

Treatment meaning: oral pan-JAK inhibitor, 5-10 mg twice daily. After isolation, RNA underwent reverse transcription to generate cDNA as the sequencing template. TCRdb keeps only in-frame clones here, not all; method: immunoSEQ multiplex PCR. The sample contains about 200,000 clones, roughly 50% of which appear only once. V lost 3 bases to trimming and J lost 5 bases, with 13 bases between them. Per the germline V gene, CDR1 is SQVTM and CDR2 is ANQGSEA. The CDR3 consists of 13 residues. Only a few counts were recorded for this clone. Its specificity is unknown. The V and J genes are TRBV29-1 and TRBJ2-5, with a possible D match to TRBD1 (5 bases). The sequence derives from a human donor with alopecia areata. The material sequenced was CD4+ T cells sorted from blood, taken at week 24, from a patient treated with tofacitinib. The CDR3 DNA reads TGCAGCGTTGATGGGGCAGTTCGGGAGACCCAGTACTTC. Residues: CSVDGAVRETQYF. Looking up the rest from reference TRBV29-1 and TRBJ2-5 gives the full variable domain: SAVISQKPSRDICQRGTSLTIQCQVDSQVTMMFWYRQQPGQSLTLIATANQGSEATYESGFVIDKFPISRPNLTFSTLTVSNMSPEDSSIYLCSVDGAVRETQYFGPGTRLLVL.